Included here is one TCR beta chain sequence, with context. V gave up 5 bases and J gave up 8 bases, with 17 bases separating them. CDR3 length equals 14 residues. CDR1 SGHAT and CDR2 FQDESV come from the germline V gene (reference sequence). These data come from a study of Tregs in tolerant kidney transplant recipients. Profiling relied on immunoSEQ multiplex PCR, and the TCRdb table lists in-frame clones only, not all of them. The sample lists around 16,000 clones, around 94% seen once, with around 13% in the top ten. This chain joins TRBV11-1 and TRBJ2-3; possibly TRBD2 for D (6 bases). Sequencing used CD8+ T cells from blood. The origin of this receptor is a human donor in good health. CDR3 sequence (DNA): TGTGCCAGCAGCCTAAGGAGGGCCGTCGGTACGCAGTATTTT. Its translation is CASSLRRAVGTQYF.